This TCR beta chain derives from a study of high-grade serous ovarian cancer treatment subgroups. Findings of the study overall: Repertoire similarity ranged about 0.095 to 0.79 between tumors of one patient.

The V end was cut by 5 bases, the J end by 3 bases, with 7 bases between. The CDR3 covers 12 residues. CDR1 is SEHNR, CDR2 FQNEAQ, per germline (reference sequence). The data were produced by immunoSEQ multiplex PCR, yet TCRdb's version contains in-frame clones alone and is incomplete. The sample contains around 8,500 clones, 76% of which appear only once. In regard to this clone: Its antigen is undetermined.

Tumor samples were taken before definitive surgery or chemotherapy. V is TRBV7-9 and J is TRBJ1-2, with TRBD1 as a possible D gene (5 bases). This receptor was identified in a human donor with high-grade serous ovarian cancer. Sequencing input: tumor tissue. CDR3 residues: CASSETDYGYTF. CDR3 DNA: TGTGCCAGCAGCGAGACAGACTATGGCTACACCTTC.